Below, 31 T cell receptor beta chains from the same sample are listed, as sequenced in a study of CD8 T cells in ankylosing spondylitis. Study results and caveats: Ankylosing spondylitis blood appeared to carry a characteristic TCR beta motif of roughly eight highly homologous variants.

TCRdb analysed the 5' RACE reads with MiXCR anew, one entry per CDR3 protein. The sample yields fewer than 750,000 distinct CDR3 sequences, 19% seen once. No antigen has been identified for these receptors. Specimen: blood, either unsorted or a sorted T cell fraction (not recorded which). Every receptor here comes from a male donor with ankylosing spondylitis.

The chain joins TRBV4-3 to TRBJ2-2; D is unresolved. The V end lost 4 bases, the J end lost 6 bases, and 9 bases lay between the germline ends. The CDR3 spans 13 residues. Germline assignment: CDR1 LGHNA and CDR2 YSLEER. CDR3 nucleotide sequence: TGCGCCAGCAGCCCCGCCAGGTCCGGGGAGCTGTTTTTT. Residues: CASSPARSGELFF.

This chain connects TRBV14 to TRBJ2-7, with TRBD2 identical over 9 bases. Unmatched junction bases numbered 4, after V lost 1 base and J lost 3 bases. The CDR3 has 15 amino acids. CDR1 and CDR2 (germline): SGHDN, FVKESK. The CDR3 protein is CASSQGRSGSYEQYF. The CDR3 DNA follows: TGTGCCAGCAGCCAAGGACGTAGCGGGAGCTACGAGCAGTACTTC.

Concerning this clonotype: One end of the junction varies from germline; a read error may be responsible. The chain carries TRBV7-9 and TRBJ1-3; D ambiguous. The CDR3 covers 15 residues. CDR1 is SEHNR and CDR2 is FQNEAQ in the germline V gene (reference sequence). The CDR3 coding sequence is TGTGCCAGCAGCACCTTCCTCGCCGCTGGAAACACCACATATTTT. Amino acid sequence: CASSTFLAAGNTTYF.

For this clonotype: A much larger clonotype is one base distant, so this may be a read error. The chain uses TRBV7-6 and TRBJ1-5; D is unclear. The germline V gene has CDR1 SGHVS and CDR2 FNYEAQ. Trimming shortened V by 1 base and J by 5 bases, and 12 bases separated the two germline ends. This CDR3 has 15 residues. CDR3: CASSLGGGSDQPQHF. The DNA of the CDR3 is TGTGCCAGCAGCTTAGGGGGAGGGAGCGATCAGCCCCAGCATTTT.

This clonotype was counted only a few times. V and J are TRBV5-6 and TRBJ1-1, with 7 bases lining up with TRBD1. Germline trimming cut 0 bases from V and 0 bases from J; bases unmatched to any gene: 5. The CDR3 is 16 residues long. CDR1 is SGHDT, CDR2 YYEEEE, per germline. The CDR3 bases are TGTGCCAGCAGCTTGGTCCCGGGACAGTTGAACACTGAAGCTTTCTTT. Translation gives CASSLVPGQLNTEAFF.

In its sample, this clonotype was seen once. The rearrangement joins TRBV9 to TRBJ2-2, with D perhaps matching TRBD1 or TRBD2 (6 bases each). The length of the CDR3 is 15 residues. V gave up 2 bases and J gave up 0 bases, with 8 bases separating them. Germline CDR1 reads SGDLS; CDR2 reads YYNGEE. The CDR3 bases are TGTGCCAGCAGCGTCGGGGGCGCGAACACCGGGGAGCTGTTTTTT. Protein sequence: CASSVGGANTGELFF.

This clonotype occurred a few times. The chain is built from TRBV6-2 or TRBV6-3 and TRBJ2-1; possibly TRBD1 for D (5 bases). From germline, CDR1 is MNHEY and CDR2 SVGEGT. This CDR3 has 12 residues. V gave up 5 bases and J gave up 5 bases, with 7 bases separating them. CDR3 coding DNA: TGTGCCAGCAGTCAGACAGACAATGAGCAGTTCTTC. Translating it yields CASSQTDNEQFF.

This clonotype was counted only a few times. The genes are TRBV6-2 or TRBV6-3 and TRBJ2-1; D remains ambiguous. V gave up 4 bases and J gave up 4 bases, with 11 bases separating them. The CDR3 spans 14 residues. Germline V gives CDR1 MNHEY, CDR2 SVGEGT. The CDR3 loop reads CASSWAGFYNEQFF. CDR3 nucleotides: TGTGCCAGCAGTTGGGCAGGTTTTTACAATGAGCAGTTCTTC.

There are a few counts of this clonotype. This sequence joins TRBV4-3 and TRBJ1-1; 9 positions agree with TRBD1. The V segment lost 0 bases and the J segment 5 bases; nucleotides outside the gene matches: 4. The CDR3 length is 15 residues. Germline V gene sequence: CDR1 LGHNA, CDR2 YSLEER. CDR3 nucleotide sequence: TGCGCCAGCAGCCAAGAGAACAGGGGGCCGACTGAAGCTTTCTTT. Protein: CASSQENRGPTEAFF.

This clonotype was seen a few times. This chain joins TRBV5-1 and TRBJ2-1, with a tentative D call TRBD1 (5 bases). The V and J ends lost 4 bases and 7 bases respectively, with 18 bases between them. This CDR3 spans 15 amino acids. Germline assignment: CDR1 SGHRS and CDR2 YFSETQ. The DNA for the CDR3 is TGCGCCAGCAGCCCCGACAGACCGATAGGAAATGAGCAGTTCTTC. It encodes CASSPDRPIGNEQFF.

This clonotype was seen more than once but under ten times. The chain links TRBV20-1 to TRBJ1-5; 8 bases agree with TRBD1. The V segment lost 4 bases and the J segment 1 base; nucleotides outside the gene matches: 9. The germline gives CDR1 DFQATT, CDR2 SNEGSKA (reference sequence). This CDR3 contains 16 residues. The CDR3 spells CSATAGQDGSNQPQHF. The CDR3, as DNA: TGCAGTGCTACCGCGGGACAGGACGGGAGCAATCAGCCCCAGCATTTT.

This clonotype was detected only a few times. V usage is TRBV10-3 and J usage is TRBJ2-5; D not certain. The CDR3 is made up of 14 amino acids. Germline V gene lookup returns CDR1 ENHRY and CDR2 SYGVKD. Deletions cut 7 bases from V and 4 bases from J, with 16 bases between. CDR3: CAIKNNSLRETQYF. Written as DNA, the CDR3 is TGTGCCATCAAAAATAACAGTCTGAGAGAGACCCAGTACTTC.

This sequence joins TRBV11-2 and TRBJ2-1; no clear D gene. V was clipped by 4 bases and J by 9 bases, with 10 bases between them. The CDR3 spans 12 residues. Germline loops: CDR1 SGHAT, CDR2 FQNNGV. CDR3 region: CASSSPRVEQFF. CDR3 DNA sequence: TGTGCCAGCAGCTCCCCTAGGGTTGAGCAGTTCTTC. The full variable domain, in which reference TRBV11-2 and TRBJ2-1 provide the parts outside the CDR3, is EAGVAQSPRYKIIEKRQSVAFWCNPISGHATLYWYQQILGQGPKLLIQFQNNGVVDDSQLPKDRFSAERLKGVDSTLKIQPAKLEDSAVYLCASSSPRVEQFFGPGTRLTVL.

A few counts support this clonotype. The chain has TRBV20-1 and TRBJ2-7; 9 bases agree with TRBD1. V gave up 0 bases and J gave up 6 bases; unmatched junction bases: 3. This CDR3 has 13 amino acids. In germline, CDR1 is DFQATT, CDR2 SNEGSKA (reference sequence). CDR3 bases: TGCAGTGCTAGAGACGGGACAGGGACCGAGCAGTACTTC. The encoded protein is CSARDGTGTEQYF.

The table lists this clonotype with many counts. V gene TRBV24-1 combines with J gene TRBJ2-3; D unclear. CDR3 length: 13 residues. The germline gives CDR1 KGHDR, CDR2 SFDVKD. The germline V and J ends were trimmed by 5 bases and 2 bases, with 7 bases remaining between them. The CDR3 coding sequence is TGTGCCACCAGTGGCAGATTCACAGATACGCAGTATTTT. Translated, it gives CATSGRFTDTQYF.

Only a few counts were recorded for this clonotype. This chain links TRBV20-1 with TRBJ1-2, with D possibly TRBD1 on 5 matching bases. Per the germline V gene, CDR1 is DFQATT and CDR2 is SNEGSKA (reference sequence). V was clipped by 2 bases and J by 0 bases, with 16 bases between them. CDR3 length equals 16 residues. The CDR3 region has the DNA TGCAGTGCTAGAATACGGACATCCGTTACTAACTATGGCTACACCTTC. This codes for CSARIRTSVTNYGYTF.

This clonotype was detected only a few times. J is TRBJ2-1 and V is TRBV3-1; tentative D call: TRBD2 (6 bases). This CDR3 comprises 15 residues. CDR1 is LGHDT and CDR2 is YNNKEL in the germline V gene (reference sequence). V lost 1 base to trimming and J lost 3 bases, with 10 bases between them. CDR3 residues: CASSQGGTLYNEQFF. For the CDR3, the DNA is TGTGCCAGCAGCCAAGGGGGGACTCTCTACAATGAGCAGTTCTTC.

The rearrangement links TRBV11-3 to TRBJ1-1; TRBD1 matches 9 bases. The ends lost 5 bases at V and 6 bases at J; junction bases unmatched: 7. From germline, CDR1 is SGHNT and CDR2 YENEEA. This CDR3 has 14 amino acids. The CDR3 loop reads CASSPRTGVAEAFF. As DNA, the CDR3 is TGTGCCAGCAGCCCGAGGACAGGGGTTGCTGAAGCTTTCTTT.

This clonotype appeared a few times. Here the CDR3 reads CASSSGGPSTEAFF. The CDR3 bases are TGCGCCAGCAGCTCGGGTGGGCCCAGCACTGAAGCTTTCTTT. The rearrangement uses TRBV5-1 and TRBJ1-1; no reliable D call. V was shortened by 3 bases and J by 4 bases, with 13 bases between the two germline ends. Looked up from germline, CDR1 is SGHRS and CDR2 is YFSETQ. This CDR3 has 14 residues.

This clonotype was detected only a few times. This sequence joins TRBV20-1 and TRBJ1-2; D is unclear. Germline V gives CDR1 DFQATT, CDR2 SNEGSKA (reference sequence). Trimming took off 2 bases at V and 8 bases at J, with 3 bases between the two ends. The CDR3 is 9 residues long. The CDR3 nucleotides read TGCAGTGCTAGAAAGGGCTACACCTTC. This translates into CSARKGYTF.

This clonotype was seen only a few times. The rearrangement joins TRBV21-1 to TRBJ2-5; the table assigns TRBD1, which was not confirmed against the DNA. TRBV21-1 is termed a pseudogene. The CDR3 is 14 amino acids. CDR3 amino acids: CAREETGSQETQYF. CDR3 sequence (DNA): TGTGCCAGGGAGGAGACAGGCAGCCAAGAGACCCAGTACTTC.

At least ten counts were recorded for this clonotype. The chain combines TRBV6-2 or TRBV6-3 with TRBJ2-7; the match to TRBD2 covers 9 bases. Germline values: CDR1 MNHEY, CDR2 SVGEGT. The CDR3 is 13 amino acids. With V trimmed by 7 bases and J by 4 bases, 5 bases remained unmatched. In nucleotides, the CDR3 is TGTGCCAGCAAAAGTAGCGGGAGATACGAGCAGTACTTC. It is translated as CASKSSGRYEQYF.

This chain connects TRBV20-1 to TRBJ1-2; the D gene is possibly TRBD1 (5 bases). Trimming left V 5 bases short and J 4 bases short, with 17 bases between. Per the germline V gene, CDR1 is DFQATT and CDR2 is SNEGSKA (reference sequence). The CDR3 sequence is 14 residues long. Written as DNA, the CDR3 is TGCAGTGCTTCGGACGGACGGGGGATCTATGGCTACACCTTC. It yields the protein CSASDGRGIYGYTF.

The chain has TRBV20-1 and TRBJ2-7; 9 nucleotides align to TRBD2. Per germline, CDR1 DFQATT and CDR2 SNEGSKA (reference sequence). The V gene end was trimmed by 6 bases and the J gene end by 5 bases; junction bases not matched to a gene: 11. The CDR3 has 14 amino acids. CDR3 sequence (DNA): TGCAGTGCCACCCGCGCGGCTAGCGGGAACGAGCAGTACTTC. Protein product: CSATRAASGNEQYF.

This clonotype was detected a few times. The CDR3 region has the DNA TGTGCCAGCAGCATTGACGGGATAATTCGAGGGGAAAAACTGTTTTTT. It translates to CASSIDGIIRGEKLFF. This chain connects TRBV5-8 to TRBJ1-4; D gene ambiguous. CDR1 and CDR2 from the germline V gene are SGHTS and YDEGEE. V lost 4 bases, J lost 8 bases, and 21 bases lay in between. This CDR3 region has 16 residues.

This clonotype was seen repeatedly, ten times or more. The rearrangement joins TRBV12-3 or TRBV12-4 to TRBJ1-2; D is undetermined. The V and J ends lost 6 bases and 6 bases respectively, with 11 bases between them. The CDR3 is made up of 12 amino acids. CDR3 bases: TGTGCCAGCAGCGGTACATGGGATGGCTACACCTTC. It translates to CASSGTWDGYTF.

This clonotype has only a few counts. The chain joins TRBV9 to TRBJ2-1; D might be TRBD2 (6 bases). V dropped 0 bases and J dropped 7 bases, with 14 bases sitting between them. The CDR3 consists of 15 residues. The germline V gene encodes CDR1 SGDLS and CDR2 YYNGEE. The CDR3 loop is CASSVVGEAGNEQFF. CDR3 in DNA: TGTGCCAGCAGCGTAGTCGGGGAGGCAGGGAATGAGCAGTTCTTC.

V and J are TRBV20-1 and TRBJ1-1; possible D gene TRBD1, 5 bases. CDR1 is DFQATT, CDR2 SNEGSKA, per germline (reference sequence). The CDR3 is made up of 15 amino acids. Between the trimmed V and J ends, which lost 0 bases and 0 bases, there was a span of 11 bases. CDR3 amino acids: CSARDRNRMNTEAFF. The CDR3 DNA is TGCAGTGCTAGAGATCGGAACAGGATGAACACTGAAGCTTTCTTT.

J is TRBJ2-2 and V is TRBV10-3; 10 nucleotides align to TRBD2. Trimming cost V 0 bases and J 5 bases; bases outside gene matches: 6. This CDR3 comprises 17 residues. CDR1 and CDR2 from the germline V gene are ENHRY and SYGVKD. The CDR3 DNA sequence: TGTGCCATCAGTGAGTCGCTAGCGGGAGCAGGGACCGGGGAGCTGTTTTTT. Protein sequence: CAISESLAGAGTGELFF.

This clonotype was observed a handful of times. V and J are TRBV20-1 and TRBJ2-3, with 7 bases that match TRBD2. The germline V gene has CDR1 DFQATT and CDR2 SNEGSKA (reference sequence). The CDR3 has 16 residues. The trim removed 0 bases at V and 5 bases at J, leaving 11 bases unmatched. CDR3 region: CSARDLAGVGVDTQYF. The CDR3 coding sequence is TGCAGTGCTAGAGATTTGGCGGGAGTCGGAGTAGATACGCAGTATTTT.

The gene calls are TRBV11-3 and TRBJ2-1; TRBD2 matches 8 bases. There are 16 residues in the CDR3. CDR1 SGHNT and CDR2 YENEEA come from the germline V gene. The ends lost 5 bases at V and 7 bases at J; junction bases unmatched: 13. The CDR3 DNA is TGTGCCAGCAGCCCTCCGGGACTAGGAGCTGGGAATGAGCAGTTCTTC. Its protein is CASSPPGLGAGNEQFF. The whole variable domain, remainder taken from reference TRBV11-3 and TRBJ2-1, is EAGVVQSPRYKIIEKKQPVAFWCNPISGHNTLYWYLQNLGQGPELLIRYENEEAVDDSQLPKDRFSAERLKGVDSTLKIQPAELGDSAVYLCASSPPGLGAGNEQFFGPGTRLTVL.